Below, 17 T cell receptor beta chains from the same sample are listed, as sequenced in a study of identical twins (TCRdb year 2016). Preparation of the library involved 5' RACE. This sample was sequenced with an Illumina HiSeq 2000. In TCRdb, the public reads were trimmed at Q25 with fastp and aligned with MiXCR, with productive beta chains retained. Rows matching on CDR3 protein sequence are summarized as one entry with the most common DNA and genes. The sample profile shows about 240,000 distinct CDR3 sequences; 10% to 15% of them were found once. The top ten constitute roughly 4.2% of the sample. Separately, the same data were catalogued under a study of yellow fever vaccine responses in identical twins.

The sequenced sample was memory (CD45RO+) T cells sorted from blood. The cell subset or site label, read with the paper, signifies: CD45RO+ enriched T cells. The receptor source for this set is a woman aged 18-29 years in good health.

V gene TRBV4-1 combines with J gene TRBJ2-1; D might be TRBD2 (5 bases). Germline lookup yields CDR1 MGHRA and CDR2 YSYEKL. CDR3 length: 13 residues. Trimming cost V 2 bases and J 4 bases, with 6 bases left between them. The CDR3 DNA reads TGCGCCAGCAGCCAAACTAGATACAATGAGCAGTTCTTC. It is translated as CASSQTRYNEQFF.

The V and J genes are TRBV7-2 and TRBJ2-7; D not resolved. The CDR3 is 15 residues long. Looked up from germline, CDR1 is SGHTA and CDR2 is FQGNSA. Deletions cut 1 base from V and 1 base from J, with 11 bases between. CDR3 sequence: CASSLGPIQSYEQYF. CDR3 bases: TGTGCCAGCAGCTTAGGGCCAATCCAGTCCTACGAGCAGTACTTC.

This CDR3 reads CASSFSQVTSGRTYNEQFF. DNA of the CDR3: TGTGCCAGCAGTTTTAGTCAGGTGACTAGCGGGAGGACGTACAATGAGCAGTTCTTC. The rearrangement uses TRBV28 and TRBJ2-1; 13 bases match TRBD2. The CDR3 runs to 19 residues. V lost 3 bases and J lost 4; bases outside the gene matches: 12. CDR1 is MDHEN, CDR2 SYDVKM, per germline.

Regarding this clonotype: The junction differs from germline at one of its ends, possibly a read error. This chain links TRBV7-7 with TRBJ2-7; D may be TRBD1 or TRBD2 (6 bases each). This CDR3 is built from 13 residues. CDR1 and CDR2 (germline): SSHAT, FNYEAQ (reference sequence). The CDR3 DNA reads as TGTGCTAGCAGCTCCGAACCGGGGGCCGAGCAGTACTTC. Its protein product is CASSSEPGAEQYF.

The chain is built from TRBV7-3 and TRBJ2-2, with D possibly TRBD1 on 6 matching bases. The CDR3 totals 15 residues. CDR1 SGHTA and CDR2 FQGTGA come from the germline V gene. V lost 5 bases, J lost 4 bases, and 14 bases lay in between. DNA for the CDR3: TGTGCCAGCAGCGGCAACAGGGTCGGCACCGGGGAGCTGTTTTTT. Protein product: CASSGNRVGTGELFF.

The V and J genes are TRBV6-1 and TRBJ1-2; D possibly corresponds to TRBD1 (6 bases). Per germline, CDR1 MNHNS and CDR2 SASEGT. V was pared by 7 bases and J by 7 bases, with 22 bases between. CDR3 length: 15 residues. CDR3 in amino acids: CASNTGGNVGSGYTF. CDR3 sequence (DNA): TGTGCCAGCAATACCGGGGGCAATGTAGGCTCTGGCTACACCTTC.

The chain recombines TRBV5-1 with TRBJ2-1; 9 bases agree with TRBD1. CDR3 length equals 13 residues. J gave up 7 bases and V 4 bases, and 3 bases lay outside the gene matches. Germline assignment: CDR1 SGHRS and CDR2 YFSETQ. CDR3: CASSAQGANEQFF. CDR3 sequence (DNA): TGCGCCAGCAGCGCACAGGGGGCTAATGAGCAGTTCTTC.

The rearrangement links TRBV12-3 or TRBV12-4 to TRBJ2-5; TRBD1 or TRBD2 may be the D gene (5 bases each). The CDR3 spans 15 residues. Trimming cost V 5 bases and J 1 base, with 14 bases left between them. CDR3 sequence reads: CASSRNSGPQETQYF. CDR3 nucleotides: TGTGCCAGCAGTAGAAATTCGGGACCCCAAGAGACCCAGTACTTC.

The chain couples TRBV7-2 to TRBJ2-5; 8 nucleotides agree with TRBD2. Per the germline V gene, CDR1 is SGHTA and CDR2 is FQGNSA. This CDR3 has 13 residues. V shed 5 bases, J shed 7 bases, and the junction held 6 bases outside the gene matches. Here the CDR3 reads CASSIGLAGTQYF. The CDR3 DNA sequence: TGTGCCAGCAGCATCGGACTAGCCGGGACCCAGTACTTC.

V gene TRBV20-1 combines with J gene TRBJ2-7; the match to TRBD2 covers 10 bases. Germline V gives CDR1 DFQATT, CDR2 SNEGSKA (reference sequence). This CDR3 is 13 amino acids long. V trimming: 3 bases; J trimming: 2 bases; junction bases outside the gene matches: 1. The CDR3 loop reads CSASTSGAYEQYF. Here the CDR3 DNA reads TGCAGTGCTAGCACTAGCGGGGCCTACGAGCAGTACTTC.

The J gene is TRBJ2-5, the V gene TRBV2, with D unresolved. The CDR3 extends over 12 amino acids. Per germline, CDR1 SNHLY and CDR2 FYNNEI. The V end was cut by 4 bases, the J end by 4 bases, with 7 bases between. CDR3: CASSVVIETQYF. The CDR3, as DNA: TGTGCCAGCAGTGTGGTCATAGAGACCCAGTACTTC.

The V and J genes are TRBV5-1 and TRBJ2-1; TRBD2 matches 8 bases. CDR1 is SGHRS and CDR2 is YFSETQ in the germline V gene. The J segment lost 6 bases and the V segment lost 3 bases, leaving 11 bases of the junction unmatched. CDR3 length: 16 residues. The chain's CDR3 is CASSWSISGSGNEQFF. CDR3 coding DNA: TGCGCCAGCAGCTGGTCGATAAGCGGGAGTGGCAATGAGCAGTTCTTC.

This clonotype was seen ten or more times. The chain links TRBV28 to TRBJ1-1; 7 nucleotides agree with TRBD1. V shed 8 bases and J 0 bases; nucleotides not matched to a gene: 12. Germline V gives CDR1 MDHEN, CDR2 SYDVKM. The CDR3 is made up of 16 amino acids. The CDR3: CASGTETYSMNTEAFF. The CDR3 coding sequence is TGTGCCAGCGGGACAGAAACCTATAGTATGAACACTGAAGCTTTCTTT. Full variable domain (outside the CDR3, taken from reference TRBV28 and TRBJ1-1): DVKVTQSSRYLVKRTGEKVFLECVQDMDHENMFWYRQDPGLGLRLIYFSYDVKMKEKGDIPEGYSVSREKKERFSLILESASTNQTSMYLCASGTETYSMNTEAFFGQGTRLTVV.

The chain combines TRBV5-1 with TRBJ2-1, with 9 bases that match TRBD1. Germline V gene data show CDR1 as SGHRS and CDR2 as YFSETQ. The length of the CDR3 is 14 residues. Trimming cost V 2 bases and J 10 bases; bases outside gene matches: 7. CDR3 bases: TGCGCCAGCAGCTTCCGGACAGGGGAGAGCGAGCAGTTCTTC. Protein: CASSFRTGESEQFF.

This clonotype was observed a few times. This chain joins TRBV19 and TRBJ2-1; a possible D gene is TRBD2 (5 bases). Trimming shortened V by 0 bases and J by 1 base, and 10 bases separated the two germline ends. CDR1 and CDR2 (germline): LNHDA, SQIVND (reference sequence). The CDR3 is 16 amino acids. CDR3 sequence: CASSIETGYSYNEQFF. CDR3 DNA sequence: TGTGCCAGTAGTATAGAGACGGGGTATTCCTACAATGAGCAGTTCTTC.

This clonotype was seen ten or more times. The CDR3 here is CASSHPSPDTQYF. CDR3 nucleotide sequence: TGTGCCAGCAGCCACCCTAGCCCAGATACGCAGTATTTT. The chain has TRBV3-1 and TRBJ2-3, with a tentative D call TRBD2 (5 bases). The germline gives CDR1 LGHDT, CDR2 YNNKEL (reference sequence). This CDR3 contains 13 residues. V shed 3 bases and J shed 4 bases, with 8 bases lying between them.

This clonotype occurred a few times. The chain uses TRBV5-1 and TRBJ2-2, with no clear D. The germline V gene has CDR1 SGHRS and CDR2 YFSETQ. This CDR3 is built from 17 residues. Trimming removed 1 base from V and 0 bases from J, with 13 bases in between. The CDR3, as DNA: TGCGCCAGCAGCTTGTTAGGTCGGGTCGCGAACACCGGGGAGCTGTTTTTT. This codes for CASSLLGRVANTGELFF.